This is a list of T cell receptor beta chains from one sample in a study of cytomegalovirus exposure and HLA in healthy donors. The table came from immunoSEQ multiplex PCR; TCRdb's copy has only in-frame clones and leaves some out. The sample yields some 90,000 clones, about three quarters seen once. Sequencing was carried out using PBMCs. These TCRs come from a male donor in good health and CMV-seropositive. The CDR3 runs from the conserved cysteine through the conserved F or W. The order of the fields is V gene, CDR3 protein.

>TRBV27
CASNPTGRFYEQYF
>TRBV28
CASSLRSQVDEQFF
>TRBV7-2
CASTPGGQTTGELFF
>TRBV7-2
CASSLEAAFVYEQYF
>TRBV28
CASSSLSGVYEQYF
>TRBV27
CASSFGLNQPQHF
>TRBV4-1
CASSQAEGYGTDTQYF
>TRBV10-1
CASRSTQALNTEAFF
>TRBV28
CASSFPGKRGYTF
>TRBV9
CASSVAEQASSYEQYF
>TRBV27
CASRDYSKGGHDYGYTF
>TRBV6-1
CASSDGGLSGGTQYF
>TRBV28
CASSDRLAGGPDTQYF
>TRBV5-1
CASSWISGRERETQYF
>TRBV9
CASSEQGIVHEQFF